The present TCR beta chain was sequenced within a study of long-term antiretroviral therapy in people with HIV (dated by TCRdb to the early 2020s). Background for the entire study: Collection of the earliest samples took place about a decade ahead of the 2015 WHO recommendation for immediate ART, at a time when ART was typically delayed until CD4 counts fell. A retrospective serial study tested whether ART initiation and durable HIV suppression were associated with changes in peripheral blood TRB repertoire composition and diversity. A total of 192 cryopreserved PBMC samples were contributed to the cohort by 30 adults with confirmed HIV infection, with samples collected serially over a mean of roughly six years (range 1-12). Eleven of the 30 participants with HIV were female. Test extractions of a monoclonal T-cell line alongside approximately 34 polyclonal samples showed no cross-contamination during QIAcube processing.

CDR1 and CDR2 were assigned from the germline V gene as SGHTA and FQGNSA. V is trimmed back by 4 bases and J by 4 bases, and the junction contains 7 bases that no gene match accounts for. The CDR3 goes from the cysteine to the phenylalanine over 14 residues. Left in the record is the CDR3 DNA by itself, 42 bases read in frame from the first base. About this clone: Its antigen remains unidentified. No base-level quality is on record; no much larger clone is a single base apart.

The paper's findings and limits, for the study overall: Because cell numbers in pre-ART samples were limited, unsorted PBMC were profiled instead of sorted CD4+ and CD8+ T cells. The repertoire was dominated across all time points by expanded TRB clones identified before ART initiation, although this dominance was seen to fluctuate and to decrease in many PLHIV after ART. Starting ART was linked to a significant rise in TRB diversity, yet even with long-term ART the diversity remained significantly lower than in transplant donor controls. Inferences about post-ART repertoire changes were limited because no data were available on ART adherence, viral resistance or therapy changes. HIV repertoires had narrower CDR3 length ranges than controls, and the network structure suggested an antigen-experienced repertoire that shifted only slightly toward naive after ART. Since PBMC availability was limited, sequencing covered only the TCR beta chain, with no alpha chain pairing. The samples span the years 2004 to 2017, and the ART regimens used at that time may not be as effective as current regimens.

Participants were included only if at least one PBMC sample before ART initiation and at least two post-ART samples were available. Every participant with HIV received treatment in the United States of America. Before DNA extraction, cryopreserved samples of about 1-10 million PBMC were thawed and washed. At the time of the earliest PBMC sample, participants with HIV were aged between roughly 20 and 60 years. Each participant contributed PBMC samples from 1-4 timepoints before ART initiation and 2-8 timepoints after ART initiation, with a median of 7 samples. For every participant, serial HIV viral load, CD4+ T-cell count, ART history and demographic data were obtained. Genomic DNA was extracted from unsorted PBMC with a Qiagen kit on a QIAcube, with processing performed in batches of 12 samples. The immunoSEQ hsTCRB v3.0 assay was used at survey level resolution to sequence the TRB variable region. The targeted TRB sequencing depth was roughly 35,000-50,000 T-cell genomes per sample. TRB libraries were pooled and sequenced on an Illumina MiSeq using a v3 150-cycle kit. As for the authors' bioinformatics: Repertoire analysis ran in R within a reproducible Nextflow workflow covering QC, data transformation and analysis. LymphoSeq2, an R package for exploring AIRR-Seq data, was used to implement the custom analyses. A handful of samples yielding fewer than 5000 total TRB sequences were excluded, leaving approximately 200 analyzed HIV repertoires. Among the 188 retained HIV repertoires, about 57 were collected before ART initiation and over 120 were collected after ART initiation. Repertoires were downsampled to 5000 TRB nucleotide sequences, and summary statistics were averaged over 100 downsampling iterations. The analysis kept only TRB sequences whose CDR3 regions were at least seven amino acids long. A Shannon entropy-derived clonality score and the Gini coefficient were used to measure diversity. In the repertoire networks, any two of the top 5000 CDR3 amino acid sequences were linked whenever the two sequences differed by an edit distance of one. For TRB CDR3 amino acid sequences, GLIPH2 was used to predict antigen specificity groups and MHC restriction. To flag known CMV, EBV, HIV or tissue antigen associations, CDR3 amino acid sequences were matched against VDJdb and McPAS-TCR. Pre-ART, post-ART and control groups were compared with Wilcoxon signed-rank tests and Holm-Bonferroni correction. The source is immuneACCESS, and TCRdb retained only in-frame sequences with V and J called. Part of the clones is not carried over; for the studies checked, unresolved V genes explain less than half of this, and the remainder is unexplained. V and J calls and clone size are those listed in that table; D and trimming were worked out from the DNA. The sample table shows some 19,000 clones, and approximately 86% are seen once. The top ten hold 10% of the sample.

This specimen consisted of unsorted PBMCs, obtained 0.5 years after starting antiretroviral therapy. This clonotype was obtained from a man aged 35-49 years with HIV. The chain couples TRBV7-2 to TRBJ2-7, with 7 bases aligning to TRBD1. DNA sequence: TGTGCCAGCAGCTCACTACAGGGGATTTACGAGCAGTACTTC. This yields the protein CASSSLQGIYEQYF.